Presented here are 13 T cell receptor beta chains from one specimen sequenced in a study of T cell responses to AZD1222 COVID-19 vaccine. Produced via immunoSEQ multiplex PCR; TCRdb's table is partial and in-frame only. The sample has approximately 90,000 clones, 91% seen once. Here the sequenced sample was peripheral blood, taken on day 0 of AZD1222 vaccination. Source of these receptors: an adult in good health.

The chain carries TRBV4-1 and TRBJ2-1, with TRBD1 matching over 9 bases. This CDR3 comprises 15 residues. V was pared by 4 bases and J by 3 bases, with 4 bases of the junction left unmatched. Germline CDR1 reads MGHRA; CDR2 reads YSYEKL. The chain's CDR3 is CASSPDRGLYNEQFF. CDR3 in DNA: TGCGCCAGCAGCCCGGACAGGGGTCTCTACAATGAGCAGTTCTTC.

V usage is TRBV7-2 and J usage is TRBJ2-1; D uncertain. The CDR3 contains 16 residues. V was trimmed by 2 bases and J by 0 bases, leaving 11 bases between them. Germline V gene data show CDR1 as SGHTA and CDR2 as FQGNSA. This chain's CDR3 is CASSLRSGISYNEQFF. The CDR3 nucleotides are TGTGCCAGCAGCTTAAGATCTGGAATCTCCTACAATGAGCAGTTCTTC.

The V call is TRBV11-2, the J call TRBJ1-1; TRBD1 might be the D (5 bases). This CDR3 has 14 residues. Trimming cost V 1 base and J 6 bases, with 12 bases left between them. Per germline, CDR1 SGHAT and CDR2 FQNNGV. CDR3 sequence: CASSLALGGSEAFF. The CDR3 nucleotides read TGTGCCAGCAGCTTAGCTCTGGGGGGATCTGAAGCTTTCTTT.

With respect to this clone: Sequence at one end of the junction differs from germline and may be a read error. The rearrangement links TRBV3-1 (or the pseudogene TRBV3-2) to TRBJ2-7; possibly TRBD2 for D (6 bases). The germline gives CDR1 LGHDT, CDR2 YNNKEL (reference sequence). This CDR3 region has 12 residues. CDR3 protein: CASSQEGRTKHF. The CDR3 nucleotides are TGTGCCAGCAGCCAAGAAGGTCGGACTAAGCACTTC.

This rearrangement joins TRBV6-2 or TRBV6-3 to TRBJ1-1; the match to TRBD1 covers 9 bases. The CDR3 has 16 residues. Trimming at V came to 0 bases and at J to 5 bases, leaving 7 bases not matched to a gene. Germline V gives CDR1 MNHEY, CDR2 SVGEGT. The CDR3 DNA reads TGTGCCAGCAGTTACTCCGGGACAGGGAGAAGGACTGAAGCTTTCTTT. Protein sequence: CASSYSGTGRRTEAFF.

The chain recombines TRBV3-1 (or the pseudogene TRBV3-2) with TRBJ1-5; a weak D match, TRBD1 (6 bases). This CDR3 is 15 amino acids long. The V end lost 4 bases, the J end lost 5 bases, and 15 bases lay between the germline ends. Germline CDR1 and CDR2: LGHDT and YNNKEL (reference sequence). The CDR3 DNA reads as TGTGCCAGCAGCCCCCCGCTCAGGGGCGATCAGCCCCAGCATTTT. It yields the protein CASSPPLRGDQPQHF.

The V call is TRBV28, the J call TRBJ1-6, with D perhaps TRBD1 (6 bases). The V gene lost 11 bases and the J gene lost 5 bases, with 13 bases spanning the gap. Looked up from germline, CDR1 is MDHEN and CDR2 is SYDVKM. CDR3 size: 13 residues. CDR3 amino acids: CACTGYNNSPLHF. The CDR3 DNA is TGTGCCTGCACAGGGTATAATAATTCACCCCTCCACTTT.

The rearrangement links TRBV6-5 to TRBJ2-7; D gene unclear. V gave up 5 bases and J gave up 4 bases, with 6 bases separating them. This CDR3 comprises 11 residues. Germline-derived CDR1 and CDR2 are MNHEY and SVGAGI. The CDR3: CASSNGYEQYF. The CDR3 DNA reads TGTGCCAGCAGTAATGGATACGAGCAGTACTTC.

The gene calls are TRBV5-4 and TRBJ2-2; 10 positions match TRBD1. CDR1 is SGHNT, CDR2 YYREEE, per germline (reference sequence). This CDR3 contains 15 residues. Losses at the gene ends were 3 bases for V and 5 bases for J; bases not matched to a gene: 4. The CDR3 DNA sequence: TGTGCCAGCAGCTCCGGGACAGGGGCGACCGGGGAGCTGTTTTTT. The encoded protein is CASSSGTGATGELFF.

The chain couples TRBV4-3 to TRBJ2-1; no clear D gene. The CDR3 covers 13 residues. V lost 4 bases to trimming and J lost 9 bases, with 13 bases between them. Germline V gives CDR1 LGHNA, CDR2 YSLEER. The CDR3 region is CASSPYSRGEQFF. The CDR3 coding sequence is TGCGCCAGCAGCCCTTACTCCCGTGGTGAGCAGTTCTTC.

The chain uses TRBV5-8 and TRBJ2-1; no definite D call. There are 15 residues in the CDR3. With 0 bases removed from V and 0 bases from J, the gap between germline ends came to 7 bases. Germline loops: CDR1 SGHTS, CDR2 YDEGEE. This chain's CDR3 is CASSLGLVSYNEQFF. DNA of the CDR3: TGTGCCAGCAGCTTGGGTCTTGTCTCCTACAATGAGCAGTTCTTC.

This chain uses TRBV10-3 with TRBJ1-4; D not certain. The CDR3 has 13 residues. CDR1 and CDR2 from the germline V gene are ENHRY and SYGVKD. V gave up 7 bases and J gave up 6 bases, with 12 bases separating them. The CDR3 region is CAIKGRGDEKLFF. The DNA of the CDR3 is TGTGCCATCAAAGGCCGAGGAGATGAAAAACTGTTTTTT.

This chain links TRBV20-1 with TRBJ1-1, with D uncertain. The CDR3 contains 13 residues. Trimming removed 3 bases from V and 5 bases from J, with 13 bases in between. Germline V gene data show CDR1 as DFQATT and CDR2 as SNEGSKA (reference sequence). CDR3 sequence: CSASKAPGTEAFF. The CDR3 DNA follows: TGCAGTGCTAGTAAGGCCCCCGGGACTGAAGCTTTCTTT.